These 13 T cell receptor beta chains share one sample of origin, sequenced in a study of shared clonotypes between healthy human individuals. The repertoire was sequenced with immunoSEQ multiplex PCR; TCRdb's copy has only in-frame clones and lacks some. This table holds 2.3 million or so clones, just over 90% found once. Material: naive CD4+ T cells from PBMCs. Documented subset: CD45RA+ positively selected. The receptors were sampled from a man younger than 30 in good health. Some clones in this sample may be carry-over from other donors' samples.

This rearrangement joins TRBV7-9 to TRBJ1-6; D is perhaps TRBD1 (6 bases). V was trimmed by 5 bases and J by 10 bases, leaving 15 bases between them. Germline lookup yields CDR1 SEHNR and CDR2 FQNEAQ (reference sequence). The CDR3 loop spans 14 amino acids. For the CDR3, the DNA is TGTGCCAGCAGCCGCCAACAGGGAAACTCACCCCTCCACTTT. It is translated as CASSRQQGNSPLHF.

About this clone: The identical CDR3 is also encoded by other nucleotide sequences in the sample. CDR3 sequence: CASSDRYEQYF. The CDR3 DNA reads as TGTGCCAGCAGTGATCGCTACGAGCAGTACTTC. The rearrangement uses TRBV28 and TRBJ2-7; no firm D call. Trimming pared 5 bases from V and 3 bases from J, leaving 5 bases between. Germline CDR1 MDHEN, CDR2 SYDVKM. This CDR3 spans 11 amino acids.

This chain uses TRBV9 with TRBJ2-6, with D perhaps being TRBD1 or TRBD2 (5 bases each). The germline V gene has CDR1 SGDLS and CDR2 YYNGEE. V dropped 4 bases and J dropped 0 bases, with 14 bases sitting between them. The CDR3 has 17 residues. The CDR3 loop reads CASSPGTHHSGANVLTF. Written as DNA, the CDR3 is TGTGCCAGCAGCCCCGGGACCCACCACTCTGGGGCCAACGTCCTGACTTTC.

V gene TRBV19 combines with J gene TRBJ2-5, with 11 bases that match TRBD1. V was pared by 6 bases and J by 10 bases, with 10 bases of the junction left unmatched. The germline CDR1 and CDR2 sequences are LNHDA and SQIVND (reference sequence). This CDR3 contains 14 residues. The CDR3 loop is CASSIGTGGSGQYF. The CDR3, as DNA: TGTGCCAGTAGCATTGGGACAGGGGGGTCGGGCCAGTACTTC.

The chain recombines TRBV27 with TRBJ2-1; 7 bases line up with TRBD2. Germline CDR1 and CDR2: MNHEY and SMNVEV (reference sequence). V trimming: 4 bases; J trimming: 6 bases; junction bases outside the gene matches: 9. The CDR3 extends over 15 amino acids. CDR3 protein: CASSSRRGVPNEQFF. The CDR3 nucleotides read TGTGCCAGCAGTTCGCGCCGGGGGGTTCCCAATGAGCAGTTCTTC.

The chain combines TRBV7-2 with TRBJ2-1; no firm D call. Per the germline V gene, CDR1 is SGHTA and CDR2 is FQGNSA. The CDR3 spans 15 residues. V lost 2 bases to trimming and J lost 0 bases, with 8 bases between them. The CDR3 bases are TGTGCCAGCAGCTTAATGGTGGGCTCCTACAATGAGCAGTTCTTC. Protein sequence: CASSLMVGSYNEQFF.

The rearrangement uses TRBV6-1 and TRBJ2-3; weak D call: TRBD2 (6 bases). The CDR3 extends over 14 amino acids. CDR1 MNHNS and CDR2 SASEGT come from the germline V gene. The V end was cut by 7 bases, the J end by 0 bases, with 11 bases between. As DNA, the CDR3 is TGTGCCAGCACTCGGGACTTCAGCACAGATACGCAGTATTTT. Protein sequence: CASTRDFSTDTQYF.

The chain joins TRBV7-9 to TRBJ2-1, with 8 bases identical to TRBD1. The trim removed 4 bases at V and 15 bases at J, leaving 5 bases unmatched. The CDR3 spans 11 residues. Germline V gene data show CDR1 as SEHNR and CDR2 as FQNEAQ (reference sequence). The chain's CDR3 is CASSSGQGRFF. The CDR3 region has the DNA TGTGCCAGCAGCTCCGGACAGGGCCGGTTCTTC.

V usage is TRBV7-2 and J usage is TRBJ2-2, with D perhaps matching TRBD1 (6 bases). Germline loops: CDR1 SGHTA, CDR2 FQGNSA. The CDR3 is 14 residues long. V was clipped by 5 bases and J by 7 bases, with 14 bases between them. CDR3 loop: CASSPTQGGGELFF. DNA of the CDR3: TGTGCCAGCAGCCCGACACAGGGTGGCGGGGAGCTGTTTTTT.

Here the CDR3 DNA reads TGCGCCAGCAGCCCCGGGGGAAGAATGGCCCAGTACTTC. This sequence encodes CASSPGGRMAQYF. The chain carries TRBV5-1 and TRBJ2-5; D may be TRBD2 (6 bases). The V gene's germline CDR1 is SGHRS and CDR2 YFSETQ. V lost 4 bases and J 9 bases, leaving 16 bases between the germline ends. CDR3 size: 13 residues.

On this clone itself: The same CDR3 also results from other DNA sequences found in this sample. This rearrangement joins TRBV7-3 to TRBJ2-2; perhaps TRBD2 as D (5 bases). Trimming left V 3 bases short and J 1 base short, with 9 bases between. Germline assignment: CDR1 SGHTA and CDR2 FQGTGA. The CDR3 runs to 15 residues. The CDR3 nucleotides read TGTGCCAGCAGCTTTGGAGGCGGGAACACCGGGGAGCTGTTTTTT. As protein: CASSFGGGNTGELFF.

The chain is built from TRBV7-3 and TRBJ2-5, with D perhaps matching TRBD1 or TRBD2 (5 bases each). V was cut by 1 base and J by 5 bases, with 17 bases left in between. The germline V gene has CDR1 SGHTA and CDR2 FQGTGA. CDR3 length: 16 amino acids. The chain's CDR3 is CASSLIGTIGWETQYF. CDR3 nucleotides: TGTGCCAGCAGCTTAATTGGGACGATTGGTTGGGAGACCCAGTACTTC. Using reference TRBV7-3 and TRBJ2-5 for the parts outside the CDR3, the full variable domain is GAGVSQTPSNKVTEKGKYVELRCDPISGHTALYWYRQSLGQGPEFLIYFQGTGAADDSGLPNDRFFAVRPEGSVSTLKIQRTERGDSAVYLCASSLIGTIGWETQYFGPGTRLLVL.

The J gene is TRBJ2-7, the V gene TRBV10-3; D is perhaps TRBD1 or TRBD2 (5 bases each). The CDR3 is 14 residues long. The germline gives CDR1 ENHRY, CDR2 SYGVKD. The germline V and J ends were trimmed by 4 bases and 2 bases, with 12 bases remaining between them. For the CDR3, the DNA is TGTGCCATCAGTGTAAGGGACGGGGCCTACGAGCAGTACTTC. It translates to CAISVRDGAYEQYF.